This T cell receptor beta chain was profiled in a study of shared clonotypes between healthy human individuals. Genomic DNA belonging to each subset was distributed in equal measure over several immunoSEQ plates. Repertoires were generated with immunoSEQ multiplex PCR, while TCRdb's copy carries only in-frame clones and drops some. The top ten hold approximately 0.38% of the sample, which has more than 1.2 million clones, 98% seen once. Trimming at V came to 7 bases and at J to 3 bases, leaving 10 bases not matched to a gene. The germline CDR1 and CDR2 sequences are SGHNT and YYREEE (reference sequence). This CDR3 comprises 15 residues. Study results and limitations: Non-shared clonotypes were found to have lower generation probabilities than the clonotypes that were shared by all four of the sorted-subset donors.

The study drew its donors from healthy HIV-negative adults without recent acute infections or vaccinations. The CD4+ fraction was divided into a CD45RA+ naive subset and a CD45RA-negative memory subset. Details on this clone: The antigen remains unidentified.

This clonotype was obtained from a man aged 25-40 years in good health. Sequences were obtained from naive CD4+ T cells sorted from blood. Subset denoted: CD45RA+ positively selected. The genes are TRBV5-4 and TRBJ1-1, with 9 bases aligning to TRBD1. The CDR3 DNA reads TGTGCCAGCGGACGAGGGACAGGGAGGGACACTGAAGCTTTCTTT. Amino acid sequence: CASGRGTGRDTEAFF.